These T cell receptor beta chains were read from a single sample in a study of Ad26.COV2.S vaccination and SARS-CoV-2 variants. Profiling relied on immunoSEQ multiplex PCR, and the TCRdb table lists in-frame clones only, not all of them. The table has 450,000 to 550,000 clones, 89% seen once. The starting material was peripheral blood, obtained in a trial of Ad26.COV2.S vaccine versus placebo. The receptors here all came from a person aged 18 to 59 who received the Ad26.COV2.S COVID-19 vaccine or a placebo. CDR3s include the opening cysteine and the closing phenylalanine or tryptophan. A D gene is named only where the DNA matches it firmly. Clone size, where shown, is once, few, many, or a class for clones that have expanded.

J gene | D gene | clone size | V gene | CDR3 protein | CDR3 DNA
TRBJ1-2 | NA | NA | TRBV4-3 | CASSQDSSLGGYTF | TGCGCCAGCAGCCAAGATTCCAGTCTTGGCGGCTACACCTTC
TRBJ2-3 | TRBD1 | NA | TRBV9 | CASSPRDRVFLDTQYF | TGTGCCAGCAGCCCCCGGGACAGAGTATTTTTAGATACGCAGTATTTT
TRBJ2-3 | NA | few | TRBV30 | CAWSPTFGRTPTDTQYF | TGTGCCTGGAGTCCCACCTTCGGGCGGACCCCCACAGATACGCAGTATTTT
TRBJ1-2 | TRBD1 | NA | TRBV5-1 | CASSFRTGGNGYTF | TGCGCCAGCAGCTTTAGGACAGGGGGCAATGGCTACACCTTC
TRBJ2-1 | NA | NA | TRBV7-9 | CASSLSIWGHSYNEQFF | TGTGCCAGCAGCTTAAGTATATGGGGACATTCCTACAATGAGCAGTTCTTC
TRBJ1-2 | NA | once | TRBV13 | CASNAGDNYGYTF | TGTGCCAGCAACGCAGGAGATAACTATGGCTACACCTTC
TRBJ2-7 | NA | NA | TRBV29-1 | CSVEAGGVDEQYF | TGCAGCGTGGAAGCAGGGGGGGTCGACGAGCAGTACTTC
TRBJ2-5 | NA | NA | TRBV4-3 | CASSYGSEGETQYF | TGCGCCAGCAGCTACGGGTCGGAAGGGGAGACCCAGTACTTC
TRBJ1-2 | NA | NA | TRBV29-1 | CSVDSGNYGYTF | TGCAGCGTTGATTCAGGGAACTATGGCTACACCTTC
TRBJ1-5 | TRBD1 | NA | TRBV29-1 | CSVGGGWDQPQHF | TGCAGCGTTGGAGGGGGCTGGGATCAGCCCCAGCATTTT
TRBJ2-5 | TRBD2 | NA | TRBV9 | CASSVSAGGLEETQYF | TGTGCCAGCAGCGTATCAGCGGGGGGGCTGGAGGAGACCCAGTACTTC
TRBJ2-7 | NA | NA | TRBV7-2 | CASSPSYEQYF | TGTGCCAGCAGCCCATCCTACGAGCAGTACTTC
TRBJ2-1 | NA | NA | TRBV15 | CATSSGYNEQFF | TGTGCCACCAGCAGTGGATACAATGAGCAGTTCTTC
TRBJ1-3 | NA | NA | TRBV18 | CASSGGAGNTIYF | TGTGCCAGCTCAGGCGGGGCCGGAAACACCATATATTTT
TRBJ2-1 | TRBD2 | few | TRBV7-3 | CASSLRGGSSYNEQFF | TGTGCCAGCAGCCTGCGCGGGGGGAGCTCCTACAATGAGCAGTTCTTC
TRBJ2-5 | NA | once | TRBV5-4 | CASSLGGARGQETQYF | TGTGCCAGCAGCTTGGGTGGAGCGCGGGGCCAAGAGACCCAGTACTTC
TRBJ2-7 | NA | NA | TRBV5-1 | CASSLAQGRHYEQYF | TGCGCCAGCAGCTTGGCTCAGGGACGCCACTACGAGCAGTACTTC
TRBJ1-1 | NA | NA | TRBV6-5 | CASSYHSRGRAEAFF | TGTGCCAGCAGTTACCACTCCCGGGGTAGGGCTGAAGCTTTCTTT
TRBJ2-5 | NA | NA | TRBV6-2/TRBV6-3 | CASSSRWGRVQGETQYF | TGTGCCAGCAGTTCCAGGTGGGGTCGGGTCCAAGGAGAGACCCAGTACTTC
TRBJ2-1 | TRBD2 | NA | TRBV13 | CASSSRLAGGREQFF | TGTGCCAGCAGCTCTCGACTAGCGGGGGGGCGGGAGCAGTTCTTC
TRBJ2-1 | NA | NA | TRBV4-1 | CASSQPLVVDEQFF | TGCGCCAGCAGCCAACCATTGGTTGTCGATGAGCAGTTCTTC
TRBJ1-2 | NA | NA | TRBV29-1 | CSVADGEIYGYTF | TGCAGCGTAGCCGACGGAGAAATATATGGCTACACCTTC
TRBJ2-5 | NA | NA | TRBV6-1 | CASSESLVQETQYF | TGTGCCAGCAGTGAGTCCTTGGTACAAGAGACCCAGTACTTC
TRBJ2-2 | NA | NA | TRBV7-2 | CASSESRPTGELFF | TGTGCCAGCAGCGAATCTAGGCCGACCGGGGAGCTGTTTTTT
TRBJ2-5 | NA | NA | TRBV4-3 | CASSQDREQETQYF | TGCGCCAGCAGCCAAGATAGGGAGCAAGAGACCCAGTACTTC
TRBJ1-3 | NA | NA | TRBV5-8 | CASSLELYTIGSGNTIYF | TGTGCCAGCAGCTTGGAACTGTACACAATCGGCTCTGGAAACACCATATATTTT
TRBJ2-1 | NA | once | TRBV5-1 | CASRSTLSTGFYNEQFF | TGCGCCAGCAGATCAACCCTATCGACAGGCTTCTACAATGAGCAGTTCTTC
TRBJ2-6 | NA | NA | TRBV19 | CASSYKGQDLSGANVLTF | TGTGCCAGTAGTTATAAAGGGCAGGACCTCTCTGGGGCCAACGTCCTGACTTTC
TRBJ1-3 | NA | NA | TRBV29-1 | CSVGLNSGNTIYF | TGCAGCGTTGGATTAAACTCTGGAAACACCATATATTTT
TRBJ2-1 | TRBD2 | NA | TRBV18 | CASSPLLAGDNEQFF | TGTGCCAGCTCACCACTACTAGCGGGGGACAATGAGCAGTTCTTC
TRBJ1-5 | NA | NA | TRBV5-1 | CASSLRGGNQPQHF | TGCGCCAGCAGCTTGCGAGGAGGGAATCAGCCCCAGCATTTT
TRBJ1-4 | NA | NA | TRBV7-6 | CASSLAQAPPEKLFF | TGTGCCAGCAGCTTAGCACAGGCGCCTCCGGAAAAACTGTTTTTT
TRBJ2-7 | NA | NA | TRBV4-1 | CASSLGDEQYF | TGCGCCAGCAGCCTGGGAGACGAGCAGTACTTC
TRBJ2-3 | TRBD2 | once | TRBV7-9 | CASSLEGLARDTQYF | TGTGCCAGCAGCTTAGAGGGACTAGCGAGAGATACGCAGTATTTT
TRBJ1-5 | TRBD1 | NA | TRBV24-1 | CATSDSTGGGQPQHF | TGTGCCACCAGTGATTCGACAGGGGGCGGCCAGCCCCAGCATTTT
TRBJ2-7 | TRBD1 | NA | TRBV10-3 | CAIRGTGSSYEQYF | TGTGCCATCAGAGGGACAGGAAGCTCCTACGAGCAGTACTTC
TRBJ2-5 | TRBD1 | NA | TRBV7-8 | CASSLDRTGSETQYF | TGTGCCAGCAGCTTAGATAGGACAGGGTCAGAGACCCAGTACTTC
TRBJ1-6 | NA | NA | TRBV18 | CASSRLGDIYNSPLHF | TGTGCCAGCTCACGGTTAGGAGATATCTATAATTCACCCCTCCACTTT
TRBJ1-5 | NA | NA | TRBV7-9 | CASSGSNQPQHF | TGTGCCAGCAGTGGTAGCAATCAGCCCCAGCATTTT
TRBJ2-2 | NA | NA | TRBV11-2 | CASSPPLRGAQNTGELFF | TGTGCCAGCAGCCCCCCCCTAAGGGGGGCACAGAACACCGGGGAGCTGTTTTTT
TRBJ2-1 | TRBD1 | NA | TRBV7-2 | CASSLPGTGPKFF | TGTGCCAGCAGCTTGCCCGGGACAGGGCCCAAGTTCTTC
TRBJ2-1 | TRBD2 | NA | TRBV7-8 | CASREGLAGVVHPSYNEQFF | TGTGCCAGCAGAGAAGGACTAGCGGGAGTGGTACATCCGTCCTACAATGAGCAGTTCTTC
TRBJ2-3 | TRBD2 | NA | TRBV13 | CASSLGLAGRTDTQYF | TGTGCCAGCAGCTTAGGGCTAGCGGGACGCACAGATACGCAGTATTTT
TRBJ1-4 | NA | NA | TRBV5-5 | CASSFPRGANEKLFF | TGTGCCAGCAGCTTCCCCAGGGGAGCTAATGAAAAACTGTTTTTT
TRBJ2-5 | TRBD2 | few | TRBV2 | CASSEVREVWKTQYF | TGTGCCAGCAGTGAGGTGCGGGAGGTTTGGAAGACCCAGTACTTC
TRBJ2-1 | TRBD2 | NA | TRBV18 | CASSPGLAGGDEQFF | TGTGCCAGCTCACCTGGACTAGCGGGAGGGGATGAGCAGTTCTTC
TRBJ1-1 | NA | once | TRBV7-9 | CASSLEGELEAFF | TGTGCCAGCAGCTTAGAAGGGGAACTCGAAGCTTTCTTT
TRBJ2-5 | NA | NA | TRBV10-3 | CAISALSGARETQYF | TGTGCCATCAGTGCTTTGTCAGGCGCCCGAGAGACCCAGTACTTC
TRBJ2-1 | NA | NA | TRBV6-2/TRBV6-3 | CASSKGGSVGEQFF | TGTGCCAGCAGTAAGGGGGGCTCGGTGGGTGAGCAGTTCTTC
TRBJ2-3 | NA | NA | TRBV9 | CASSVSHRPGQLSSTDTQYF | TGTGCCAGCAGCGTCTCACATAGGCCAGGGCAATTGAGTAGCACAGATACGCAGTATTTT
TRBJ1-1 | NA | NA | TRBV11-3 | CASSPVNTEAFF | TGTGCCAGCTCGCCGGTGAACACTGAAGCTTTCTTT
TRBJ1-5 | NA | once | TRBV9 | CASSPPTSNQPQHF | TGTGCCAGCAGCCCACCCACCTCAAATCAGCCCCAGCATTTT
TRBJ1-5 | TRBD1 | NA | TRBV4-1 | CASSLTTGGNQPQHF | TGCGCCAGCAGCCTAACGACAGGGGGCAATCAGCCCCAGCATTTT
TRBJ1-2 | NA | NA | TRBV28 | CASGSSPAVANYGYTF | TGTGCCAGCGGATCATCCCCCGCAGTAGCTAACTATGGCTACACCTTC
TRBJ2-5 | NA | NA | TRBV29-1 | CSVDRGLSKETQYF | TGCAGCGTTGATAGGGGCCTAAGCAAAGAGACCCAGTACTTC
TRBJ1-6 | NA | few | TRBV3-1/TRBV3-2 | CASSHPTTPLHF | TGTGCCAGCAGCCACCCAACAACACCCCTCCACTTT
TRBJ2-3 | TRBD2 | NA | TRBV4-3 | CASRRNSGGADTQYF | TGCGCCAGCAGGAGAAATAGCGGGGGAGCAGATACGCAGTATTTT
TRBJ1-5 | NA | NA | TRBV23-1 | CASSPIRAEDFYSNQPQHF | TGCGCCAGCAGCCCGATAAGGGCCGAAGACTTCTATAGCAATCAGCCCCAGCATTTT